This T cell receptor beta chain was documented in a study of T cells after yellow fever vaccination (dated by TCRdb to between 2018 and 2020). Looking at the study overall: The SMART-Seq v4 Ultra Low Input RNA kit was used to prepare libraries from fractions with low cell numbers. Blood was collected at multiple timepoints before and after primary and secondary immunization, and bulk PBMC replicates and cell subsets were isolated. To follow T-cell clones before and after both primary and booster YFV17D yellow fever vaccination, bulk TCR alpha and beta repertoires underwent longitudinal sequencing. Two healthy male donors made up the cohort, one aged 18 to 30 years and the other aged 30 to 40 years. The research as a whole found: Most clones expanded after primary vaccination were re-detected after the booster (approximately 96% of CD4 and 88% of CD8), suggesting broad memory maintenance. Because only two donors were included in the study, the extent to which the findings can be generalized is limited. Computational filtering was required because FACS-sorted repertoires could contain abundant contaminating clonotypes from the bulk population. Compared with the primary T-cell response, the secondary T-cell response was weaker but faster, peaking on day 5 rather than day 15. A small fraction of clonotypes appeared in both the CD4 and CD8 compartments, likely as a result of convergent recombination.

The table lists this clonotype with a few counts. The antigen it recognizes is unknown. No base quality values were provided; no much bigger clone lies one nucleotide off. The germline V end is reduced by 0 bases and the J end by 6 bases; junction bases left unmatched: 6. Sequences LGHNA (CDR1) and YSLEER (CDR2) are obtained from the germline V gene. The CDR3 covers 17 residues, taking in both the cysteine and the phenylalanine. The kept DNA is CDR3 alone, 51 bases in frame from the first base. What the treatment or condition label conveys for this sample: live attenuated yellow fever vaccine strain. Two biological replicates of bulk PBMCs were collected at each blood-draw timepoint. PBMCs were isolated from peripheral blood using a standard Ficoll-Paque protocol. TriZol was used to extract RNA from bulk PBMCs, CD4 and CD8 fractions, and dextramer-positive and dextramer-negative fractions. TCR cDNA was synthesized by 5'RACE template switching, through which a universal primer site and unique molecular identifiers were introduced. cDNA synthesis was primed from both the TCR alpha and TCR beta constant segments. Libraries were amplified in two PCR steps, with sample barcodes and sequencing adapters added in the second step. Sequencing of libraries was done on Illumina HiSeq 2500 (2x100 bp) or NovaSeq (2x150 bp). Per the source publication's procedure: Demultiplexing of reads and collapsing into UMI consensus sequences were performed with MIGEC, and V(D)J alignment was carried out with MiXCR. Clonotypes responding to the vaccine were identified with edgeR on replicate PBMC samples, with the criteria of FDR below 0.01 and a log2 fold change above 5 up to day 15. Each bulk clonotype was labeled CD4 or CD8 based on which sequenced repertoire, CD4 or CD8, contained the clonotype at higher abundance. TCRdb reworked the public reads: Q25 trimming with fastp, MiXCR clone assembly, productive beta chains retained. CDR3 protein duplicates are merged, each entry listing the most common genes and DNA. For this entry, the V and J calls and clone size follow TCRdb and not the study's own pipeline. The sample profile shows 500,000 to 650,000 distinct CDR3 sequences; less than 20% of them were found once. About 18% of the sample is taken by the ten largest.

The sequences come from PBMCs, collected 4 to 5 days after the first yellow fever vaccination. This clonotype was obtained from a young man who received the YFV17D yellow fever vaccine. Recombination linked TRBV4-3 to TRBJ2-3, with 13 bases matching TRBD2. The DNA sequence is TGCGCCAGCAGCCAAGATCCCGGACTAGCGGGGGTGGATACGCAGTATTTT. This yields the protein CASSQDPGLAGVDTQYF.